This T cell receptor beta chain was documented in a study of blood T cell repertoires in COVID-19. Study as a whole: Acute-phase and convalescent COVID-19 samples originated in the United States, Italy and Spain. Sample material is recorded as cDNA or gDNA derived from T cells, B-cell-depleted T cells, or PBMCs.

Original data processing: From reference gene primer amplification, estimates of nucleated cell counts were derived. The protocol was immunoSEQ multiplex PCR, while the TCRdb copy is restricted to in-frame clones and leaves out a portion. Clonal size and the V and J genes are those of that table, whereas D and trimming came from the DNA. The sample contains roughly 150,000 clones, about 79% of which appear only once. The receptor was derived from a woman aged 45-65 years in a cohort sampled during active or convalescent COVID-19. Sequencing used peripheral blood.

The CDR3 spells CASSLRSGTGATGELFF. For the CDR3, the DNA is TGTGCCAGCAGTTTACGCTCTGGGACAGGGGCCACCGGGGAGCTGTTTTTT. This chain links TRBV27 with TRBJ2-2; 10 bases agree with TRBD1. V lost 2 bases and J lost 4; bases outside the gene matches: 7. The CDR3 loop spans 17 amino acids. CDR1 MNHEY and CDR2 SMNVEV come from the germline V gene (reference sequence).